These 13 T cell receptor beta chains originate from one sample sequenced in a study of CD4+ T cells in melanoma. Libraries were prepared by immunoSEQ multiplex PCR; TCRdb keeps only in-frame clonotypes and omits some of them. The sample lists roughly 6,600 clones; roughly two thirds were seen once. Sequenced: cells from a culture (not recorded whether cultured in vitro). The receptors here all came from a human donor with melanoma.

The gene calls are TRBV30 and TRBJ2-1; maybe TRBD1 (6 bases). The ends were cut back, 2 bases at V and 3 bases at J, with 14 bases in the middle. Germline V gene lookup returns CDR1 GTSNPN and CDR2 SVGIG (reference sequence). The CDR3 loop spans 15 amino acids. The chain's CDR3 is CAWSRLQGLYNEQFF. DNA for the CDR3: TGTGCCTGGAGTAGGCTCCAGGGGCTCTACAATGAGCAGTTCTTC.

This chain links TRBV2 with TRBJ1-2; 9 bases are shared with TRBD1. This CDR3 is built from 13 residues. The V and J ends lost 8 bases and 6 bases, in that order; junction bases with no gene match: 7. Germline V gives CDR1 SNHLY, CDR2 FYNNEI. In DNA, the CDR3 is TGTGCCAGCTGGGGGGACAGGGTAGATGGCTACACCTTC. It codes for CASWGDRVDGYTF.

In this sample, this clone is medium-sized. The chain is built from TRBV6-5 and TRBJ1-1; no firm D call. The CDR3 extends over 15 amino acids. The germline CDR1 and CDR2 sequences are MNHEY and SVGAGI. Trimming took 2 bases from V and 5 from J, leaving 15 bases between them. Here the CDR3 reads CASSYRPAGVTEAFF. The DNA of the CDR3 is TGTGCCAGCAGTTACCGTCCGGCTGGGGTGACTGAAGCTTTCTTT.

The chain is built from TRBV9 and TRBJ1-6; unclear D gene. Looked up from germline, CDR1 is SGDLS and CDR2 is YYNGEE. Trimming removed 0 bases at V and 7 bases at J, with 11 bases between. The CDR3 extends over 15 amino acids. CDR3 sequence: CASSVARHENSPLHF. The CDR3 coding sequence is TGTGCCAGCAGCGTAGCCAGGCACGAAAATTCACCCCTCCACTTT.

This chain joins TRBV27 and TRBJ2-1, with D unclear. V lost 5 bases and J 4 bases, leaving 3 bases between the germline ends. Germline V gene data show CDR1 as MNHEY and CDR2 as SMNVEV (reference sequence). The CDR3 consists of 11 residues. CDR3 sequence reads: CASSVYNEQFF. In DNA, the CDR3 is TGTGCCAGCAGTGTTTACAATGAGCAGTTCTTC.

V gene TRBV4-3 combines with J gene TRBJ2-1; TRBD1 or TRBD2 may be the D gene (6 bases each). V lost 4 bases to trimming and J lost 8 bases, with 18 bases between them. CDR3 size: 15 residues. Germline loops: CDR1 LGHNA, CDR2 YSLEER. The CDR3 reads CASSRSSRGRDEQFF. The CDR3 bases are TGCGCCAGCAGCCGAAGCTCCCGGGGGCGCGATGAGCAGTTCTTC.

The DNA of the CDR3 is TGTGCCAGCAGTTTCGTTGCGGGCTATGGCTACACCTTC. Translation gives CASSFVAGYGYTF. This chain links TRBV27 with TRBJ1-2; D unresolved. In germline, CDR1 is MNHEY, CDR2 SMNVEV (reference sequence). CDR3 length: 13 residues. Trimming left V 3 bases short and J 4 bases short, with 9 bases between.

The J gene is TRBJ2-7, the V gene TRBV4-2; D remains ambiguous. V gave up 4 bases and J gave up 1 base, with 8 bases separating them. Germline lookup yields CDR1 LGHNA and CDR2 YNFKEQ. This CDR3 is 13 amino acids long. CDR3 nucleotide sequence: TGTGCCAGCAGCCCTCCAGGTTCCTACGAGCAGTACTTC. Protein sequence: CASSPPGSYEQYF.

This chain connects TRBV9 to TRBJ2-7, with D unresolved. CDR1 is SGDLS and CDR2 is YYNGEE in the germline V gene. Trimming removed 2 bases at V and 5 bases at J, with 14 bases between. The CDR3 length is 14 residues. CDR3 bases: TGTGCCAGCAGCGTGGGATGGGTGTTCGACGAGCAGTACTTC. Protein product: CASSVGWVFDEQYF.

This chain joins TRBV7-9 and TRBJ1-2, with a tentative D call TRBD1 (5 bases). V was shortened by 4 bases and J by 8 bases, with 20 bases between the two germline ends. The CDR3 is 15 amino acids. Germline values: CDR1 SEHNR, CDR2 FQNEAQ (reference sequence). The CDR3 spells CASSSGDSPRGGYTF. The DNA of the CDR3 is TGTGCCAGCAGCTCCGGGGACTCACCGAGAGGGGGCTACACCTTC.

The rearrangement joins TRBV29-1 to TRBJ1-2; D might be TRBD1 (6 bases). The CDR3 has 16 amino acids. Looked up from germline, CDR1 is SQVTM and CDR2 is ANQGSEA. With 4 bases removed from V and 2 bases from J, the gap between germline ends came to 20 bases. In nucleotides, the CDR3 is TGCAGCGTTGCCACAACGGCGGGGGCGGGGAACTATGGCTACACCTTC. Residues: CSVATTAGAGNYGYTF. Looking up the rest from reference TRBV29-1 and TRBJ1-2 gives the full variable domain: SAVISQKPSRDICQRGTSLTIQCQVDSQVTMMFWYRQQPGQSLTLIATANQGSEATYESGFVIDKFPISRPNLTFSTLTVSNMSPEDSSIYLCSVATTAGAGNYGYTFGSGTRLTVV.

This clone was detected only a few times. This chain links TRBV19 with TRBJ2-3; possibly TRBD1 for D (6 bases). The CDR3 contains 13 residues. V was cut by 6 bases and J by 0 bases, with 7 bases left in between. The germline CDR1 and CDR2 sequences are LNHDA and SQIVND (reference sequence). The CDR3: CASRGASTDTQYF. DNA for the CDR3: TGTGCCAGTAGGGGGGCCAGCACAGATACGCAGTATTTT.

The chain couples TRBV7-3 to TRBJ2-1; a possible D gene is TRBD1 (5 bases). CDR1 is SGHTA, CDR2 FQGTGA, per germline. The V gene lost 1 base and the J gene lost 0 bases, with 10 bases spanning the gap. The CDR3 length is 16 residues. CDR3 in amino acids: CASSLIGDSSYNEQFF. CDR3 bases: TGTGCCAGCAGCTTAATAGGCGACAGCTCCTACAATGAGCAGTTCTTC. The full variable domain, with the rest looked up from reference TRBV7-3 and TRBJ2-1, is GAGVSQTPSNKVTEKGKYVELRCDPISGHTALYWYRQSLGQGPEFLIYFQGTGAADDSGLPNDRFFAVRPEGSVSTLKIQRTERGDSAVYLCASSLIGDSSYNEQFFGPGTRLTVL.